What follows are 9 T cell receptor beta chains derived from one specimen sequenced in a study of memory CD4+ T cells and cytomegalovirus serostatus. Profiling relied on immunoSEQ multiplex PCR, and the TCRdb table lists in-frame clones only, not all of them. The sample contains 75,000 to 90,000 clones, roughly 80% of which appear only once. The sort gate was single viable CD3+CD4+CD8-CD45RO+ cells for memory CD4+ T cells. The sample consisted of memory CD4+ T cells from blood. Source of these receptors: an adult in good health and CMV-seronegative.

The DNA of the CDR3 is TGTGCCAGTAGTATCCGGGACGCCGACACTGAAGCTTTCTTT. It encodes CASSIRDADTEAFF. The genes are TRBV19 and TRBJ1-1, with D perhaps matching TRBD1 (5 bases). V lost 3 bases to trimming and J lost 3 bases, with 11 bases between them. The length of the CDR3 is 14 residues. In germline, CDR1 is LNHDA, CDR2 SQIVND (reference sequence).

The gene calls are TRBV11-2 and TRBJ2-3; 9 nucleotides line up with TRBD2. The germline CDR1 and CDR2 sequences are SGHAT and FQNNGV. The CDR3 runs 15 residues. Trimming cost V 5 bases and J 4 bases; bases outside gene matches: 7. The CDR3 DNA is TGTGCCAGCAGCCGACCGGGACTAGCTTCAGATACGCAGTATTTT. It specifies CASSRPGLASDTQYF.

The chain employs TRBV27 and TRBJ1-5; D is unresolved. The CDR3 has 16 amino acids. The germline V and J ends were trimmed by 4 bases and 5 bases, with 18 bases remaining between them. The germline V gene has CDR1 MNHEY and CDR2 SMNVEV (reference sequence). CDR3 nucleotide sequence: TGTGCCAGCAGTTATCCCTTGGAGGGAGTGGATCAGCCCCAGCATTTT. Its translation is CASSYPLEGVDQPQHF.

J is TRBJ1-3 and V is TRBV5-4; D gene ambiguous. V shed 0 bases and J shed 0 bases, with 4 bases lying between them. Germline V gives CDR1 SGHNT, CDR2 YYREEE (reference sequence). The CDR3 extends over 14 amino acids. CDR3 in DNA: TGTGCCAGCAGCTTGGGGGACTCTGGAAACACCATATATTTT. Translating it yields CASSLGDSGNTIYF. The variable domain in full, completed from reference TRBV5-4 and TRBJ1-3, reads ETGVTQSPTHLIKTRGQQVTLRCSSQSGHNTVSWYQQALGQGPQFIFQYYREEENGRGNFPPRFSGLQFPNYSSELNVNALELDDSALYLCASSLGDSGNTIYFGEGSWLTVV.

The CDR3 DNA follows: TGTGCCAGCGTGCCGGGACTAGCGGGGGGGCACAACACAGATACGCAGTATTTT. Protein sequence: CASVPGLAGGHNTDTQYF. The chain combines TRBV2 with TRBJ2-3; TRBD2 aligns across 16 bases. V dropped 8 bases and J dropped 2; count of bases not matched to a gene: 10. The CDR3 extends over 18 amino acids. Germline V gives CDR1 SNHLY, CDR2 FYNNEI.

The chain employs TRBV7-8 and TRBJ2-1; D is uncertain. Per germline, CDR1 SGHVS and CDR2 FQNEAQ. CDR3 length equals 16 residues. The V end was cut by 4 bases, the J end by 8 bases, with 21 bases between. CDR3 nucleotides: TGTGCCAGCAGCTCAAAAACCCTGAACAAGCCCCATGAGCAGTTCTTC. Residues: CASSSKTLNKPHEQFF.

This chain joins TRBV19 and TRBJ1-1, with D possibly matching TRBD1 (5 bases). The V gene lost 3 bases and the J gene lost 7 bases, with 12 bases spanning the gap. CDR1 and CDR2 (germline): LNHDA, SQIVND (reference sequence). The CDR3 covers 13 residues. CDR3: CASSIARGIEAFF. CDR3 nucleotide sequence: TGTGCCAGTAGTATTGCTCGGGGGATTGAAGCTTTCTTT.

This clone was seen only once. Relative to the germline gene, one junction end is altered; a read error may explain this. The chain couples TRBV2 to TRBJ1-4, with a possible D match to TRBD1 (5 bases). The CDR3 length is 13 residues. The V gene's germline CDR1 is SNHLY and CDR2 FYNNEI. Here the CDR3 reads CASTELRDQKLFF. The CDR3 nucleotides read TGTGCCAGCACTGAACTGCGGGACCAAAAACTGTTTTTT.

The DNA for the CDR3 is TGTGCCAGCAGCTTAGATTCAGGGTCTGGCTACACCTTC. Encoded protein: CASSLDSGSGYTF. V usage is TRBV7-3 and J usage is TRBJ1-2, with a weak D call TRBD1 (5 bases). Trimming removed 2 bases from V and 7 bases from J, with 11 bases in between. Looked up from germline, CDR1 is SGHTA and CDR2 is FQGTGA. This CDR3 comprises 13 residues.